This T cell receptor (beta chain) derives from a study of cytomegalovirus exposure and HLA in healthy donors. This CDR3 is 16 amino acids long. V was trimmed by 4 bases and J by 4 bases, leaving 17 bases between them. Germline V gives CDR1 SGHRS, CDR2 YFSETQ. Broader study findings: An analysis that came later showed most CMV-associated TCR beta chains appearing HLA-restricted.

With respect to this clone: Its specificity is not known.

A multiplex PCR was run with 60 Vbeta primers and 13 Jbeta primers. The assay was immunoSEQ multiplex PCR, and TCRdb's table has in-frame clones only and misses some. The sample carries around 150,000 clones, about four fifths recorded once. The clonotype comes from a man aged 50 or older in good health and CMV-seropositive. This rearrangement joins TRBV5-1 to TRBJ2-2; a weak D match, TRBD2 (7 bases). Sequencing was done on a sample of PBMCs. The CDR3 loop reads CASSLRSGGGTGELFF. CDR3 in DNA: TGCGCCAGCAGCCTGCGTTCGGGGGGCGGCACCGGGGAGCTGTTTTTT.